These 19 T cell receptor beta chains originate from one sample sequenced in a study of regulatory T cells in long-lasting Graves disease. Building of the TCR beta libraries involved iRepertoire HTBI primers and Arm-PCR of CDR3 regions. TCRdb reprocessed the multiplex PCR reads via MiXCR and lists one record per CDR3 protein. Among around 430,000 distinct CDR3 sequences listed, about 20% were seen once. Noted time point: persistent/refractory GD, antithyroid drugs over 5 years with positive TRAb. RNA extracted from PBMCs served as the sequencing template. Specimen: peripheral blood mononuclear cells (PBMCs), collected when the disease was refractory, from a patient treated with antithyroid drugs. These receptors were collected from a female donor with Graves disease.

The rearrangement uses TRBV29-1 and TRBJ2-6; D is unclear. The V gene lost 2 bases and the J gene lost 0 bases, with 2 bases spanning the gap. Germline-derived CDR1 and CDR2 are SQVTM and ANQGSEA. This CDR3 region has 13 residues. For the CDR3, the DNA is TGCAGCGTTGAAAGCTCTGGGGCCAACGTCCTGACTTTC. It translates to CSVESSGANVLTF.

The chain recombines TRBV10-3 with TRBJ1-1; the D gene is possibly TRBD1 (6 bases). The ends were cut back, 10 bases at V and 0 bases at J, with 12 bases in the middle. The CDR3 sequence is 13 residues long. Germline V lookup: CDR1 ENHRY, CDR2 SYGVKD. The CDR3 sequence is CANRVRVNTEAFF. In nucleotides, the CDR3 is TGTGCCAACAGGGTGCGAGTGAACACTGAAGCTTTCTTT.

This clonotype has a count of ten or more. The chain joins TRBV2 to TRBJ2-2; the match to TRBD1 covers 8 bases. This CDR3 has 15 residues. CDR1 and CDR2 from the germline V gene are SNHLY and FYNNEI. The V segment lost 7 bases and the J segment 2 bases; nucleotides outside the gene matches: 6. The CDR3 spells CASTGTGGNTGELFF. CDR3 coding DNA: TGTGCCAGCACAGGGACAGGTGGTAACACCGGGGAGCTGTTTTTT.

This clonotype occurred many times. The gene calls are TRBV6-1 and TRBJ1-1; 7 bases are shared with TRBD1. The V gene end was trimmed by 5 bases and the J gene end by 5 bases; junction bases not matched to a gene: 8. The CDR3 totals 14 residues. Germline loops: CDR1 MNHNS, CDR2 SASEGT. In nucleotides, the CDR3 is TGTGCCAGCAGTCGAGAGACAGGGAGGACTGAAGCTTTCTTT. It encodes CASSRETGRTEAFF.

A few counts support this clonotype. This chain connects TRBV19 to TRBJ2-7; possible D gene TRBD1, 5 bases. CDR1 LNHDA and CDR2 SQIVND come from the germline V gene (reference sequence). V shed 4 bases and J shed 3 bases, with 10 bases lying between them. CDR3 length equals 13 residues. CDR3 amino acids: CASSSPRDYEQYF. As DNA, the CDR3 is TGTGCCAGTAGTAGCCCCAGGGACTACGAGCAGTACTTC.

In this sample, this clonotype turned up many times. The chain employs TRBV12-3 or TRBV12-4 and TRBJ2-7; D gene unclear. With 0 bases removed from V and 2 bases from J, the gap between germline ends came to 5 bases. The CDR3 runs to 13 residues. The CDR3 DNA reads as TGTGCCAGCAGTTTAGCGTTCACCTACGAGCAGTACTTC. It translates to CASSLAFTYEQYF.

A remark on this clonotype: One end of the junction does not line up with germline, which may come from a read error. V and J are TRBV11-1 and TRBJ2-1, with D possibly being TRBD2 (6 bases). Germline V gives CDR1 SGHAT, CDR2 FQDESV (reference sequence). This CDR3 has 15 residues. The CDR3 DNA sequence: TGTGCCAACAGCTTAGTGGGGGGTAACTACAATGAGCAGTTCTTC. Its translation: CANSLVGGNYNEQFF.

This clonotype was picked up a small number of times. The chain joins TRBV24-1 to TRBJ2-7; 12 nucleotides line up with TRBD1. This CDR3 region has 15 residues. V lost 2 bases and J lost 7; bases outside the gene matches: 5. Germline CDR1 is KGHDR and CDR2 is SFDVKD. The CDR3 nucleotides are TGTGCCACCAGTGATTCCGGGACAGGGGGCTGGGAGCAGTACTTC. This codes for CATSDSGTGGWEQYF.

The J gene is TRBJ2-7, the V gene TRBV9; 9 positions agree with TRBD2. The CDR3 contains 15 residues. CDR1 and CDR2 (germline): SGDLS, YYNGEE. J lost 0 bases, V lost 3 bases, and 4 bases had no gene match. CDR3 in amino acids: CASSATGLASYEQYF. CDR3 DNA: TGTGCCAGCAGCGCAACGGGACTAGCCTCCTACGAGCAGTACTTC. The variable domain in full, with the rest retrieved from reference TRBV9 and TRBJ2-7, is DSGVTQTPKHLITATGQRVTLRCSPRSGDLSVYWYQQSLDQGLQFLIQYYNGEERAKGNILERFSAQQFPDLHSELNLSSLELGDSALYFCASSATGLASYEQYFGPGTRLTVT.

The chain is built from TRBV6-5 and TRBJ2-7; 9 bases are shared with TRBD1. This CDR3 has 14 residues. J lost 3 bases, V lost 4 bases, and 4 bases had no gene match. Germline-derived CDR1 and CDR2 are MNHEY and SVGAGI. The CDR3 DNA sequence: TGTGCCAGCAGTTTTCCGGGACAGGGCTACGAGCAGTACTTC. This gives the protein CASSFPGQGYEQYF.

This clonotype was seen only a few times. This chain joins TRBV7-2 and TRBJ2-2; 7 nucleotides align to TRBD1. Trimming at V came to 4 bases and at J to 6 bases, leaving 14 bases not matched to a gene. Germline V gives CDR1 SGHTA, CDR2 FQGNSA. This CDR3 comprises 17 residues. Here the CDR3 reads CASSSLDRVLGAGELFF. The CDR3, as DNA: TGTGCCAGCAGCTCTCTAGACAGGGTCCTCGGGGCCGGGGAGCTGTTTTTT.

The chain joins TRBV6-1 to TRBJ1-5; 7 bases match TRBD1. With 6 bases clipped from V and 3 bases from J, the junction kept 8 bases outside the gene matches. The germline V gene has CDR1 MNHNS and CDR2 SASEGT. The CDR3 covers 15 residues. The CDR3 DNA is TGTGCCAGCAGCTCGACAGGGAGGAACAATCAGCCCCAGCATTTT. The encoded protein is CASSSTGRNNQPQHF.

The V call is TRBV5-4, the J call TRBJ2-7, with 7 bases fitting TRBD2. V was pared by 3 bases and J by 1 base, with 10 bases of the junction left unmatched. The germline V gene has CDR1 SGHNT and CDR2 YYREEE (reference sequence). The CDR3 is made up of 16 amino acids. The CDR3 is CASSWGGRLGSYEQYF. DNA for the CDR3: TGTGCCAGCAGCTGGGGGGGACGACTGGGGTCCTACGAGCAGTACTTC.

This chain joins TRBV7-2 and TRBJ2-1; D is possibly TRBD2 (6 bases). The CDR3 length is 12 residues. V was shortened by 2 bases and J by 10 bases, with 9 bases between the two germline ends. Germline CDR1 and CDR2: SGHTA and FQGNSA. CDR3 sequence reads: CASSLTGVEQFF. The CDR3 region has the DNA TGTGCCAGCAGCTTAACGGGGGTCGAGCAGTTCTTC.

There are a few counts of this clonotype. The J gene is TRBJ1-1, the V gene TRBV30; a weak D match, TRBD1 (5 bases). Germline-derived CDR1 and CDR2 are GTSNPN and SVGIG (reference sequence). Trimming pared 1 base from V and 0 bases from J, leaving 15 bases between. CDR3 size: 16 residues. The CDR3: CAWSEGRGIMNTEAFF. CDR3 sequence (DNA): TGTGCCTGGAGTGAGGGACGCGGTATCATGAACACTGAAGCTTTCTTT.

In this sample, this clonotype turned up many times. The chain employs TRBV20-1 and TRBJ1-3; TRBD1 aligns across 7 bases. Trimming took 3 bases from V and 4 from J; bases not matched to a gene: 9. Looked up from germline, CDR1 is DFQATT and CDR2 is SNEGSKA (reference sequence). The CDR3 totals 15 residues. The DNA for the CDR3 is TGCAGTGCTAGGGGGGGACAGTTCGGGGGAAACACCATATATTTT. Protein: CSARGGQFGGNTIYF.

V is TRBV25-1 and J is TRBJ1-1; tentatively, D is TRBD1 (6 bases). V was clipped by 4 bases and J by 5 bases, with 14 bases between them. This CDR3 is built from 14 residues. CDR1 MGHDK and CDR2 SYGVNS come from the germline V gene. Here the CDR3 reads CASSGIRGKTEAFF. In nucleotides, the CDR3 is TGTGCCAGCAGTGGAATCAGGGGAAAAACTGAAGCTTTCTTT.

This clonotype came up many times. The CDR3 DNA reads TGTGCCAGCAGTTCCCAGACTAGCGGGAGGATTGAGCAGTACTTC. The encoded protein is CASSSQTSGRIEQYF. V usage is TRBV27 and J usage is TRBJ2-7, with TRBD2 matching 13 bases. The germline gives CDR1 MNHEY, CDR2 SMNVEV (reference sequence). The CDR3 spans 15 residues. V trimming: 4 bases; J trimming: 7 bases; junction bases outside the gene matches: 7.

This clonotype has ten or more counts. This rearrangement joins TRBV2 to TRBJ1-6; the D is unclear. Germline V gene sequence: CDR1 SNHLY, CDR2 FYNNEI. The germline V and J ends were trimmed by 7 bases and 7 bases, with 11 bases remaining between them. The CDR3 runs to 13 residues. CDR3 sequence reads: CASKQSENSPLHF. The CDR3 nucleotides read TGTGCCAGCAAACAATCAGAAAATTCACCCCTCCACTTT. Using reference TRBV2 and TRBJ1-6 for the parts outside the CDR3, the full variable domain is EPEVTQTPSHQVTQMGQEVILRCVPISNHLYFYWYRQILGQKVEFLVSFYNNEISEKSEIFDDQFSVERPDGSNFTLKIRSTKLEDSAMYFCASKQSENSPLHFGNGTRLTVT.